This T cell receptor beta chain was captured by sequencing in a study of T cell changes during pregnancy in multiple sclerosis. The table came from immunoSEQ multiplex PCR; TCRdb's copy has only in-frame clones and leaves some out. This table has approximately 50,000 clones, 92% appearing once. CDR1 and CDR2 (germline): SGHRS, YFSETQ. The V end lost 4 bases, the J end lost 0 bases, and 17 bases lay between the germline ends. The CDR3 is 16 amino acids. Sequencing used CD4+ T cells from peripheral blood mononuclear cells, obtained after pregnancy. The genes are TRBV5-1 and TRBJ2-7; perhaps TRBD2 as D (5 bases). The clonotype originates from a female donor with multiple sclerosis, enrolled in a pregnancy study. The CDR3 protein is CASSISGDPDSYEQYF. In nucleotides, the CDR3 is TGCGCCAGCAGCATATCCGGGGATCCAGACTCCTACGAGCAGTACTTC.